Presented here are 18 T cell receptor beta chains from one specimen sequenced in a study of T cells after yellow fever vaccination. TCRdb re-called the 5' RACE reads through MiXCR, storing one row per CDR3 protein. The sample lists 500,000 to 650,000 distinct CDR3 sequences, about 15% seen once, with 15% to 20% in the top ten. This specimen consisted of PBMCs, obtained about 5 days after the first yellow fever vaccination. These receptors originate from a man younger than 30 who received the YFV17D yellow fever vaccine.

This clonotype was counted between two and nine times. The rearrangement joins TRBV7-3 to TRBJ2-1; 9 bases line up with TRBD2. The CDR3 is 18 residues long. CDR1 is SGHTA, CDR2 FQGTGA, per germline. With V trimmed by 5 bases and J by 7 bases, 18 bases remained unmatched. CDR3 nucleotide sequence: TGTGCCAGCAGCCCTAACCCGCTTGGTAGCGGGGGCTGGAATGAGCAGTTCTTC. Translation gives CASSPNPLGSGGWNEQFF.

To note about this clonotype: A much bigger clone sits one base away, suggesting this may be a read error. This chain links TRBV5-1 with TRBJ2-2, with 10 bases fitting TRBD1. CDR3 size: 16 residues. The germline V gene has CDR1 SGHRS and CDR2 YFSETQ. In DNA form, the CDR3 reads TGCACCAGCAGCCCTCGGACAGGGGGGAACACCGGGGAGCTGTTTTTT. Protein: CTSSPRTGGNTGELFF. Using reference TRBV5-1 and TRBJ2-2 for the parts outside the CDR3, the full variable domain is KAGVTQTPRYLIKTRGQQVTLSCSPISGHRSVSWYQQTPGQGLQFLFEYFSETQRNKGNFPGRFSGRQFSNSRSEMNVSTLELGDSALYLCTSSPRTGGNTGELFFGEGSRLTVL.

The rearrangement links TRBV18 to TRBJ2-1, with 11 bases identical to TRBD2. The V gene's germline CDR1 is KGHSH and CDR2 LQKENI. After removal of 6 bases from V and 10 bases from J, the junction contained 11 bases not matched to a gene. The CDR3 totals 15 residues. CDR3 DNA sequence: TGTGCCAGCTCGCCGGGACTAGCGGAACACTCGGAGCAGTTCTTC. Amino acids: CASSPGLAEHSEQFF. Complete variable domain (other parts from reference TRBV18 and TRBJ2-1): NAGVMQNPRHLVRRRGQEARLRCSPMKGHSHVYWYRQLPEEGLKFMVYLQKENIIDESGMPKERFSAEFPKEGPSILRIQQVVRGDSAAYFCASSPGLAEHSEQFFGPGTRLTVL.

This chain connects TRBV7-9 to TRBJ2-1, with 9 bases that match TRBD1. Germline V gene lookup returns CDR1 SEHNR and CDR2 FQNEAQ (reference sequence). The CDR3 covers 16 residues. J lost 0 bases, V lost 5 bases, and 5 bases had no gene match. The CDR3 here is CASSPPGQGSYNEQFF. CDR3 bases: TGTGCCAGCAGCCCCCCGGGACAGGGCTCCTACAATGAGCAGTTCTTC.

The chain couples TRBV7-2 to TRBJ1-2; D perhaps matches TRBD1 (5 bases). Germline-derived CDR1 and CDR2 are SGHTA and FQGNSA. This CDR3 spans 14 amino acids. V lost 2 bases, J lost 5 bases, and 12 bases lay in between. CDR3 in DNA: TGTGCCAGCAGCTTACCCGGGGGTGGTTATGGCTACACCTTC. Translating gives CASSLPGGGYGYTF.

V usage is TRBV6-5 and J usage is TRBJ1-3; D is perhaps TRBD1 (5 bases). Germline CDR1 reads MNHEY; CDR2 reads SVGAGI. The CDR3 covers 16 residues. Trimming took 4 bases from V and 4 from J, leaving 17 bases between them. CDR3 in amino acids: CASSSRPSGPGNTIYF. The CDR3 DNA follows: TGTGCCAGCAGTTCCCGTCCGTCAGGGCCCGGAAACACCATATATTTT.

The rearrangement uses TRBV6-1 and TRBJ2-1; 7 bases agree with TRBD1. Unmatched junction bases numbered 11, after V lost 5 bases and J lost 10 bases. The CDR3 length is 14 residues. CDR1 and CDR2 from the germline V gene are MNHNS and SASEGT. This CDR3 is CASSPGDSFREQFF. The CDR3 DNA sequence: TGTGCCAGCAGTCCCGGGGACAGTTTTAGAGAGCAGTTCTTC.

The rearrangement links TRBV27 to TRBJ2-3, with a tentative D call TRBD1 (6 bases). The CDR3 runs to 15 residues. V was trimmed by 5 bases and J by 2 bases, leaving 14 bases between them. In germline, CDR1 is MNHEY, CDR2 SMNVEV (reference sequence). CDR3 sequence (DNA): TGTGCCAGCAGTAAATTCGGACAGAACACAGATACGCAGTATTTT. Amino acid sequence: CASSKFGQNTDTQYF.

This chain uses TRBV6-9 with TRBJ2-7, with 8 bases aligning to TRBD2. This CDR3 contains 16 residues. The germline CDR1 and CDR2 sequences are MNHGY and SVAAGI. With V trimmed by 3 bases and J by 4 bases, 11 bases remained unmatched. The CDR3 coding sequence is TGTGCCAGCAGTTACCCGTGCGCGGGACTAGAATACGAGCAGTACTTC. Translating gives CASSYPCAGLEYEQYF.

This clonotype was counted between two and nine times. The V gene is TRBV20-1, the J gene TRBJ2-3, with D hard to call. In germline, CDR1 is DFQATT, CDR2 SNEGSKA (reference sequence). This CDR3 spans 17 amino acids. The V end was cut by 0 bases, the J end by 1 base, with 17 bases between. The CDR3 bases are TGCAGTGCTAGAGATGGGAAGGGTCCGTTGCGCACAGATACGCAGTATTTT. Protein: CSARDGKGPLRTDTQYF.

There are a few counts of this clonotype. DNA for the CDR3: TGTGCCAGCAGCTTATTCAGGATGAACACTGAAGCTTTCTTT. Its protein is CASSLFRMNTEAFF. The rearrangement uses TRBV7-2 and TRBJ1-1; D is uncertain. There are 14 residues in the CDR3. V was cut by 2 bases and J by 0 bases, with 7 bases left in between. Germline CDR1 SGHTA, CDR2 FQGNSA. Full variable domain (rest looked up from reference TRBV7-2 and TRBJ1-1): GAGVSQSPSNKVTEKGKDVELRCDPISGHTALYWYRQSLGQGLEFLIYFQGNSAPDKSGLPSDRFSAERTGGSVSTLTIQRTQQEDSAVYLCASSLFRMNTEAFFGQGTRLTVV.

The chain couples TRBV14 to TRBJ2-3; TRBD1 matches at 10 bases. The V and J ends lost 0 bases and 4 bases, in that order; junction bases with no gene match: 4. The CDR3 is made up of 16 amino acids. Germline V CDR1 and CDR2: SGHDN, FVKESK. The CDR3 here is CASSQEATGGPDTQYF. The CDR3 nucleotides are TGTGCCAGCAGCCAAGAGGCGACAGGGGGCCCAGATACGCAGTATTTT.

The chain combines TRBV2 with TRBJ1-5, with 7 bases identical to TRBD1. From germline, CDR1 is SNHLY and CDR2 FYNNEI. V dropped 3 bases and J dropped 4; count of bases not matched to a gene: 3. This CDR3 contains 14 residues. The CDR3 bases are TGTGCCAGCAGTGACAGGGGGTATAATCAGCCCCAGCATTTT. It translates to CASSDRGYNQPQHF.

This clonotype was found a few times. The chain carries TRBV7-2 and TRBJ2-1; 14 positions match TRBD2. This CDR3 has 17 amino acids. Germline V gene data show CDR1 as SGHTA and CDR2 as FQGNSA. J lost 0 bases, V lost 4 bases, and 2 bases had no gene match. The CDR3 DNA reads as TGTGCCAGCAGCTGGGGGACTAGCGGGGGCTCCTACAATGAGCAGTTCTTC. Residues: CASSWGTSGGSYNEQFF.

This chain uses TRBV7-9 with TRBJ1-1; the D is unclear. Deletions cut 3 bases from V and 3 bases from J, with 8 bases between. From germline, CDR1 is SEHNR and CDR2 FQNEAQ (reference sequence). CDR3 length equals 13 residues. CDR3 coding DNA: TGTGCCAGCAGCTTTTCACCCCACACTGAAGCTTTCTTT. Encoded protein: CASSFSPHTEAFF.

This clonotype was observed a handful of times. The V gene is TRBV7-9, the J gene TRBJ1-6, with no clear D. Germline values: CDR1 SEHNR, CDR2 FQNEAQ (reference sequence). The CDR3 runs to 15 residues. Between the trimmed V and J ends, which lost 7 bases and 0 bases, there was a span of 10 bases. The CDR3 loop reads CASTKVTSYNSPLHF. The DNA for the CDR3 is TGTGCCAGCACCAAAGTCACCTCCTATAATTCACCCCTCCACTTT.

V gene TRBV6-2 or TRBV6-3 combines with J gene TRBJ2-3, with a possible D match to TRBD2 (6 bases). The V gene lost 6 bases and the J gene lost 3 bases, with 19 bases spanning the gap. The CDR3 covers 16 residues. In germline, CDR1 is MNHEY, CDR2 SVGEGT. This chain's CDR3 is CASSLPEGQKTDTQYF. In nucleotides, the CDR3 is TGTGCCAGCAGCCTACCGGAGGGCCAGAAAACAGATACGCAGTATTTT.

This clonotype was detected only a few times. The V call is TRBV12-3 or TRBV12-4, the J call TRBJ2-7; possible D gene TRBD1, 6 bases. The germline V and J ends were trimmed by 3 bases and 0 bases, with 9 bases remaining between them. The CDR3 is made up of 14 amino acids. Here the CDR3 reads CASSLAQGSYEQYF. In DNA form, the CDR3 reads TGTGCCAGCAGTTTGGCACAGGGCTCCTACGAGCAGTACTTC.